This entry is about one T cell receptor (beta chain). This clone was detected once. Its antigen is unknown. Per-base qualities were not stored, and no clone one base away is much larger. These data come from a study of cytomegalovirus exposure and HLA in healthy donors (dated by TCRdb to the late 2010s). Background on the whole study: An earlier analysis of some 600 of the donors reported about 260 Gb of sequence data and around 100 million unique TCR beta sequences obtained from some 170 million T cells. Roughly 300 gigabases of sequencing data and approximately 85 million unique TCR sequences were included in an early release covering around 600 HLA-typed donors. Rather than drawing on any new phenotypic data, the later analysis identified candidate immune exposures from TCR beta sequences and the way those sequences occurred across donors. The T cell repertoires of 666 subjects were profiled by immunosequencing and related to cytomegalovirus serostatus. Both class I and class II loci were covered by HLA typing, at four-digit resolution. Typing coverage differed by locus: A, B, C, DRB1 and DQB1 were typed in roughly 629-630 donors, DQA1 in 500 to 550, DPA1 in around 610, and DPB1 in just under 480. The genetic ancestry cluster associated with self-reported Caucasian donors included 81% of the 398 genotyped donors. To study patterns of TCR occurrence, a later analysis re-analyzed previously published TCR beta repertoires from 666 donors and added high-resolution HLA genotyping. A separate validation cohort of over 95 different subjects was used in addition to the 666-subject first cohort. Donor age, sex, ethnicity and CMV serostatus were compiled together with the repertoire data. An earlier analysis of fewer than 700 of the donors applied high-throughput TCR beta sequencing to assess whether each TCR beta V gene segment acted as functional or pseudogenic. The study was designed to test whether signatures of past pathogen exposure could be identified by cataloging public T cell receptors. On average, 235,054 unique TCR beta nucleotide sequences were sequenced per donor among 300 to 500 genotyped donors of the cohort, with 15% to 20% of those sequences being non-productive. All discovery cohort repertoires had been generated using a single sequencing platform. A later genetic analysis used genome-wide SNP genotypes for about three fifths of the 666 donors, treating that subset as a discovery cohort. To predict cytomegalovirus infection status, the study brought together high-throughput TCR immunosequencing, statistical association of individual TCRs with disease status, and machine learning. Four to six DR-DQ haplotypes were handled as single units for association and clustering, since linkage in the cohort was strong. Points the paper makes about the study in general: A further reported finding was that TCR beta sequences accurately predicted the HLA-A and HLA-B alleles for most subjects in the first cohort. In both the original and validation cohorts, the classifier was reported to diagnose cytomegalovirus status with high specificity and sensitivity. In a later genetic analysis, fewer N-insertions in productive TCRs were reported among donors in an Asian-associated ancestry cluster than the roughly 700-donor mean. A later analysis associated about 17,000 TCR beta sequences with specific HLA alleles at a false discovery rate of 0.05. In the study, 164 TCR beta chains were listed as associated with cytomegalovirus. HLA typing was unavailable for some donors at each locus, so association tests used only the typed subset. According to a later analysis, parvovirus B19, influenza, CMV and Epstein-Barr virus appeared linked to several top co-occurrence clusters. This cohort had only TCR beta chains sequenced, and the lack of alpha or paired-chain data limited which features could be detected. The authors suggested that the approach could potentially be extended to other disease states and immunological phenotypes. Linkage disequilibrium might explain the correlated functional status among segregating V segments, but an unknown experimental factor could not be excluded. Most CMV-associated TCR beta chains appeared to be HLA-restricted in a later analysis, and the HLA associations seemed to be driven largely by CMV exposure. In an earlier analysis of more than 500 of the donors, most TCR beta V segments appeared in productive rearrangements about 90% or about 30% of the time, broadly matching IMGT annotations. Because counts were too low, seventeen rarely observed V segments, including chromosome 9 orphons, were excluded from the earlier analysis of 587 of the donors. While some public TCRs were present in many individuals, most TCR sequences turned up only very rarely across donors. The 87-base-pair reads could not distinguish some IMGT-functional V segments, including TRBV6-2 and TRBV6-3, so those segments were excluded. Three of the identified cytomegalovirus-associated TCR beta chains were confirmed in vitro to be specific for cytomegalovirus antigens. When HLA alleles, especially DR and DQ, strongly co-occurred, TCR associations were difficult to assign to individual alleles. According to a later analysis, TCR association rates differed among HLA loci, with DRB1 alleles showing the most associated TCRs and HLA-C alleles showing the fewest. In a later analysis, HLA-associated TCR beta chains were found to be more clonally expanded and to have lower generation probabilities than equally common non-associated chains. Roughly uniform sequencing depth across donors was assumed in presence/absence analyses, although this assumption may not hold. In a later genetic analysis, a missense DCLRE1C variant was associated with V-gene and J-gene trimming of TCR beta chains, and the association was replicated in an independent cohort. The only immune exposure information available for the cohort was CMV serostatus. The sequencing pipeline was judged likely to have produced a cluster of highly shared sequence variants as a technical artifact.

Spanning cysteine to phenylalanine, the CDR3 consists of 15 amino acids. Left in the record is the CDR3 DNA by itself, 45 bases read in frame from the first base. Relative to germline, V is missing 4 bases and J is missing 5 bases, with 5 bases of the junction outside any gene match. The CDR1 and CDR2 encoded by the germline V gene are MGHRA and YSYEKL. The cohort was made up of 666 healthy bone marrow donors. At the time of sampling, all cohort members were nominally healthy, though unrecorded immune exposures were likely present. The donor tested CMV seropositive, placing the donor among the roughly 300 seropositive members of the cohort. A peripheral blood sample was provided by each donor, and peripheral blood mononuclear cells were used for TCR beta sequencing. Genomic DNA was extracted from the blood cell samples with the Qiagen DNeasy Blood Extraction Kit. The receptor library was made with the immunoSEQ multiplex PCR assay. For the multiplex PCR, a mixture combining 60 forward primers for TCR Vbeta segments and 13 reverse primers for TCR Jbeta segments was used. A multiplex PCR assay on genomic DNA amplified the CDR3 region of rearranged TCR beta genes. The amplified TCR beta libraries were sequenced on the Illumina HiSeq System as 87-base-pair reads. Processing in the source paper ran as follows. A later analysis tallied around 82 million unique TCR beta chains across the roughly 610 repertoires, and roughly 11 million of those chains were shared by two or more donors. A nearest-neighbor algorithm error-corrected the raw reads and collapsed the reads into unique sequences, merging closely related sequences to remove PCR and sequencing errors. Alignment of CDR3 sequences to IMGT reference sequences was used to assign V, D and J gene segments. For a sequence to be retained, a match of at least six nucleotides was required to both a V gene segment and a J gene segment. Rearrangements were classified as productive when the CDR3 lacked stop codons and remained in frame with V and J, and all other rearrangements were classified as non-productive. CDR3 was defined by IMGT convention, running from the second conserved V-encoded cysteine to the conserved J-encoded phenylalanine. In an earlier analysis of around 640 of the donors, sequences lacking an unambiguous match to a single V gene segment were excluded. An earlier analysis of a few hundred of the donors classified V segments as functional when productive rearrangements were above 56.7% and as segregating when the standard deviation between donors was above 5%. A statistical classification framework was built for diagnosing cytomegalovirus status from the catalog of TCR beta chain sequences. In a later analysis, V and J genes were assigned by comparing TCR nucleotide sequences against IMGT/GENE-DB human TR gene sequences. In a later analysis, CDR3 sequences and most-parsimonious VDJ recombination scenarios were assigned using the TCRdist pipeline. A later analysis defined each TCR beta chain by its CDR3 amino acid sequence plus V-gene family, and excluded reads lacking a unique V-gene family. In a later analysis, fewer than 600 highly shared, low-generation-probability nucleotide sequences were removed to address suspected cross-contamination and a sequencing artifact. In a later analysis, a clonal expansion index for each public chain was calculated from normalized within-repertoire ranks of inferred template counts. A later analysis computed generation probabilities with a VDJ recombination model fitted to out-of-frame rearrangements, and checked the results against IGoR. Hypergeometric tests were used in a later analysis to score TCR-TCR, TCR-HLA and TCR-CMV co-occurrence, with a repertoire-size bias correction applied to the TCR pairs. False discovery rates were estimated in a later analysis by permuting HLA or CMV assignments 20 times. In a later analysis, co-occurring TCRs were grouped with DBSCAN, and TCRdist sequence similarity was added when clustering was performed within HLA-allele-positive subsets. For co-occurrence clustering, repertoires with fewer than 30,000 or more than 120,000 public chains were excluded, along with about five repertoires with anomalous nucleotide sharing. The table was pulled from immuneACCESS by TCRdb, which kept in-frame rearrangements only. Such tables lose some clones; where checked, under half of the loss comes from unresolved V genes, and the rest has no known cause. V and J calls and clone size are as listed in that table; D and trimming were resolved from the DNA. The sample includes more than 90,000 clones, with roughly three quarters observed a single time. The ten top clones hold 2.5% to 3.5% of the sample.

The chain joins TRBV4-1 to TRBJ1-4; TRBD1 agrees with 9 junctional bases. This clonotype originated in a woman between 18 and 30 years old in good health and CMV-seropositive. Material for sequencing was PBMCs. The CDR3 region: CASSPRTGENEKLFF. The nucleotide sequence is TGCGCCAGCAGCCCGAGGACAGGGGAGAATGAAAAACTGTTTTTT.